The 3 T cell receptor beta chains presented below share a single source sample, sequenced in a study of T cells after yellow fever vaccination. TCRdb passed the 5' RACE reads through MiXCR, listing each CDR3 protein once. The sample has under 200,000 distinct CDR3 sequences; approximately 11% are singletons. The material sequenced was CD8+ T cells sorted from PBMCs, taken 15 days after the yellow fever booster vaccination. Receptors originate from a man between 18 and 29 years old who received the YFV17D yellow fever vaccine.

The chain uses TRBV4-1 and TRBJ1-5, with a possible D match to TRBD1 (5 bases). Trimming removed 4 bases from V and 4 bases from J, with 11 bases in between. Per the germline V gene, CDR1 is MGHRA and CDR2 is YSYEKL. The CDR3 consists of 14 residues. The DNA of the CDR3 is TGCGCCAGCAGCCGGGGGGGAGCGAATCAGCCCCAGCATTTT. Its translation: CASSRGGANQPQHF.

There are many counts of this clonotype. J is TRBJ2-7 and V is TRBV6-2 or TRBV6-3, with TRBD1 as a possible D gene (5 bases). The CDR3 contains 13 residues. The V gene lost 8 bases and the J gene lost 3 bases, with 14 bases spanning the gap. Germline lookup yields CDR1 MNHEY and CDR2 SVGEGT. The CDR3, as DNA: TGTGCCAGCGCGGCAGGGCTAAGCTACGAGCAGTACTTC. Protein sequence: CASAAGLSYEQYF.

This rearrangement joins TRBV6-5 to TRBJ1-1, with D hard to call. V was shortened by 3 bases and J by 5 bases, with 7 bases between the two germline ends. The CDR3 has 12 amino acids. Germline V CDR1 and CDR2: MNHEY, SVGAGI. The CDR3, as DNA: TGTGCCAGCAGTTATCTGGGAACTGAAGCTTTCTTT. Translating gives CASSYLGTEAFF.